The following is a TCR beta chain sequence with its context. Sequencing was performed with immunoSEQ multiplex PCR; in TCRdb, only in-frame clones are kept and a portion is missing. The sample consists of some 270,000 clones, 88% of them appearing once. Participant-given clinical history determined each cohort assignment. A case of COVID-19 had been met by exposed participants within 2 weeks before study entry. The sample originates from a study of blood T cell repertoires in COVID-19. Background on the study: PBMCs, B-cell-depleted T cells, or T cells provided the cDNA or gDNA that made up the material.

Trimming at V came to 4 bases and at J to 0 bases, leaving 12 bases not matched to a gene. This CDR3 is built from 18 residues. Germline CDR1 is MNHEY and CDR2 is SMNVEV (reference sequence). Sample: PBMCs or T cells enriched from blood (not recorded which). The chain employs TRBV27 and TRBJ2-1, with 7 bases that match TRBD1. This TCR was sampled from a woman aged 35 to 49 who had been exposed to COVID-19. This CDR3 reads CASSSIRQGISSYNEQFF. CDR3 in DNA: TGTGCCAGCAGTTCCATAAGACAGGGCATTAGCTCCTACAATGAGCAGTTCTTC.